Below are 22 T cell receptor beta chains sequenced from a single sample in a study of T cell responses to AZD1222 COVID-19 vaccine. Clones were sequenced by immunoSEQ multiplex PCR, and TCRdb holds only the in-frame ones, with some missing. The sample consists of about 73,000 clones, about nine tenths of them appearing once. The starting material was peripheral blood, obtained on day 0 of AZD1222 vaccination. Every receptor here comes from an adult in good health.

The V and J genes are TRBV27 and TRBJ2-3; 8 bases are shared with TRBD2. Germline V gene lookup returns CDR1 MNHEY and CDR2 SMNVEV (reference sequence). Trimming cost V 5 bases and J 8 bases; bases outside gene matches: 9. This CDR3 is 14 amino acids long. The CDR3 region has the DNA TGTGCCAGCAGTCCAGGACTAGCTTCGGGTACGCAGTATTTT. This sequence encodes CASSPGLASGTQYF.

The chain employs TRBV3-1 (or the pseudogene TRBV3-2) and TRBJ2-7; a possible D gene is TRBD1 (6 bases). The germline V and J ends were trimmed by 4 bases and 0 bases, with 10 bases remaining between them. Germline assignment: CDR1 LGHDT and CDR2 YNNKEL (reference sequence). CDR3 length: 14 amino acids. As DNA, the CDR3 is TGTGCCAGCAGCCGGACGGACAGCTCCTACGAGCAGTACTTC. Protein sequence: CASSRTDSSYEQYF.

V gene TRBV3-1 (or the pseudogene TRBV3-2) combines with J gene TRBJ1-1, with D maybe TRBD1 (5 bases). Germline CDR1 is LGHDT and CDR2 is YNNKEL (reference sequence). V lost 4 bases to trimming and J lost 1 base, with 7 bases between them. CDR3 size: 13 residues. In nucleotides, the CDR3 is TGTGCCAGCAGCCTCGACAGGAACACTGAAGCTTTCTTT. Its translation is CASSLDRNTEAFF.

The gene calls are TRBV27 and TRBJ2-1, with D uncertain. The CDR3 runs to 15 residues. Germline V gene data show CDR1 as MNHEY and CDR2 as SMNVEV (reference sequence). V was pared by 5 bases and J by 0 bases, with 11 bases between. The DNA for the CDR3 is TGTGCCAGCAGTGTCGCGGCGAGCTCCTACAATGAGCAGTTCTTC. This translates into CASSVAASSYNEQFF.

The rearrangement links TRBV20-1 to TRBJ1-5; D is perhaps TRBD1 (5 bases). V lost 3 bases and J 0 bases, leaving 12 bases between the germline ends. Germline V lookup: CDR1 DFQATT, CDR2 SNEGSKA (reference sequence). The CDR3 extends over 15 amino acids. CDR3 bases: TGCAGTGCTAGTTCGTCAGGGCGTAGCAATCAGCCCCAGCATTTT. It yields the protein CSASSSGRSNQPQHF.

This sequence joins TRBV9 and TRBJ2-2, with D maybe TRBD2 (7 bases). The CDR3 runs to 13 residues. Germline V gene data show CDR1 as SGDLS and CDR2 as YYNGEE. V lost 7 bases and J 2 bases, leaving 9 bases between the germline ends. The CDR3 protein is CASGGANTGELFF. The DNA of the CDR3 is TGTGCCAGCGGGGGGGCTAACACCGGGGAGCTGTTTTTT.

The chain couples TRBV5-1 to TRBJ2-4, with D perhaps TRBD1 (6 bases). Looked up from germline, CDR1 is SGHRS and CDR2 is YFSETQ. V gave up 4 bases and J gave up 9 bases, with 14 bases separating them. The CDR3 spans 13 residues. CDR3 amino acids: CASSGQSSGIQYF. The DNA of the CDR3 is TGCGCCAGCAGCGGACAGTCATCGGGCATTCAGTACTTC.

CDR3 sequence (DNA): TGTGCCAGCAGCGATGACAGGGGGTATGGTTATCAGCCCCAGCATTTT. This encodes CASSDDRGYGYQPQHF. The chain joins TRBV7-3 to TRBJ1-5; the match to TRBD1 covers 9 bases. Per germline, CDR1 SGHTA and CDR2 FQGTGA. V lost 5 bases, J lost 5 bases, and 10 bases stayed unmatched. The CDR3 contains 16 residues.

The chain combines TRBV24-1 with TRBJ2-6; D call uncertain. The length of the CDR3 is 15 residues. The germline CDR1 and CDR2 sequences are KGHDR and SFDVKD. V was shortened by 4 bases and J by 1 base, with 7 bases between the two germline ends. CDR3 DNA sequence: TGTGCCACCAGTGAGGGCCGGTCTGGGGCCAACGTCCTGACTTTC. It translates to CATSEGRSGANVLTF.

The CDR3 DNA sequence: TGTGCCAGCAGCCATAGAGATTCTAATGAAAAACTGTTTTTT. Translating gives CASSHRDSNEKLFF. This chain links TRBV3-1 (or the pseudogene TRBV3-2) with TRBJ1-4; no clear D gene. This CDR3 comprises 14 residues. V lost 3 bases, J lost 3 bases, and 8 bases lay in between. Germline V gene data show CDR1 as LGHDT and CDR2 as YNNKEL (reference sequence).

The chain links TRBV4-2 to TRBJ2-1; TRBD2 might be the D (6 bases). Trimming left V 1 base short and J 2 bases short, with 12 bases between. The germline CDR1 and CDR2 sequences are LGHNA and YNFKEQ. The CDR3 contains 16 residues. The CDR3 bases are TGTGCCAGCAGCCAAGCGGCGGGGACCGCCTACAATGAGCAGTTCTTC. Translation: CASSQAAGTAYNEQFF.

The rearrangement joins TRBV19 to TRBJ2-7; D may correspond to TRBD1 or TRBD2 (5 bases each). The germline V gene encodes CDR1 LNHDA and CDR2 SQIVND (reference sequence). V was trimmed by 3 bases and J by 3 bases, leaving 12 bases between them. CDR3 length equals 14 residues. The CDR3 DNA follows: TGTGCCAGTAGTATCTCGGGGCCCCTCTACGAGCAGTACTTC. Encoded protein: CASSISGPLYEQYF.

In DNA form, the CDR3 reads TGCGCCAGCAGCTCAGCCCCCTTAGGTGGGTACGAGCAGTACTTC. It codes for CASSSAPLGGYEQYF. The rearrangement uses TRBV4-1 and TRBJ2-7; D gene unclear. Germline CDR1 MGHRA, CDR2 YSYEKL. V dropped 5 bases and J dropped 4 bases, with 18 bases sitting between them. There are 15 residues in the CDR3.

V usage is TRBV5-1 and J usage is TRBJ2-2, with D possibly matching TRBD1 (7 bases). Germline V gives CDR1 SGHRS, CDR2 YFSETQ. V was pared by 4 bases and J by 2 bases, with 12 bases between. CDR3 length: 15 amino acids. CDR3 in amino acids: CASSVRDSNTGELFF. The CDR3 DNA sequence: TGCGCCAGCAGCGTGCGGGACAGTAACACCGGGGAGCTGTTTTTT.

CDR3 sequence reads: CATLDSFYEQYF. CDR3 bases: TGTGCCACACTAGACAGCTTCTACGAGCAGTACTTC. This rearrangement joins TRBV28 to TRBJ2-7, with D perhaps being TRBD1 or TRBD2 (5 bases each). From germline, CDR1 is MDHEN and CDR2 SYDVKM. This CDR3 is built from 12 residues. The V gene lost 10 bases and the J gene lost 3 bases, with 13 bases spanning the gap. The variable domain in full, completed from reference TRBV28 and TRBJ2-7, reads DVKVTQSSRYLVKRTGEKVFLECVQDMDHENMFWYRQDPGLGLRLIYFSYDVKMKEKGDIPEGYSVSREKKERFSLILESASTNQTSMYLCATLDSFYEQYFGPGTRLTVT.

Notes on this clone: A read error may account for a junction end that differs from germline. The chain joins TRBV2 to TRBJ1-2, with unresolved D. This CDR3 is 15 amino acids long. Germline CDR1 reads SNHLY; CDR2 reads FYNNEI. The CDR3 DNA is TGTGCCAGCAGCGAAGGAGTACTTTCAACCAACGGCTACACCTTC. This codes for CASSEGVLSTNGYTF.

The chain couples TRBV10-3 to TRBJ2-5, with 8 bases that match TRBD1. This CDR3 region has 14 residues. CDR1 and CDR2 (germline): ENHRY, SYGVKD. Germline trimming cut 6 bases from V and 1 base from J; bases unmatched to any gene: 4. Here the CDR3 DNA reads TGTGCCATCAGGGGGACAGGCCCCCAAGAGACCCAGTACTTC. Its translation is CAIRGTGPQETQYF.

The chain uses TRBV27 and TRBJ2-7, with 13 bases fitting TRBD2. V was pared by 6 bases and J by 5 bases, with 16 bases of the junction left unmatched. Germline V CDR1 and CDR2: MNHEY, SMNVEV (reference sequence). CDR3 size: 18 residues. The CDR3 spells CASRTGIGLAGAGNEQYF. In DNA, the CDR3 is TGTGCCAGCAGAACGGGGATAGGACTAGCGGGAGCAGGTAACGAGCAGTACTTC.

This chain uses TRBV10-3 with TRBJ2-1; 8 bases map to TRBD1. Germline-derived CDR1 and CDR2 are ENHRY and SYGVKD. The V and J ends lost 5 bases and 6 bases, in that order; junction bases with no gene match: 3. The CDR3 spans 13 residues. CDR3 coding DNA: TGTGCCATCAGTACCGGACAGGGCAATGAGCAGTTCTTC. Protein: CAISTGQGNEQFF.

J is TRBJ2-7 and V is TRBV20-1; tentative D call: TRBD1 (5 bases). This CDR3 has 11 residues. With 6 bases removed from V and 7 bases from J, the gap between germline ends came to 13 bases. CDR1 and CDR2 (germline): DFQATT, SNEGSKA (reference sequence). In DNA form, the CDR3 reads TGCAGTGCCCCGGCAGGGTATGAGCAGTACTTC. Translation gives CSAPAGYEQYF.

The chain carries TRBV28 and TRBJ2-5; 9 bases map to TRBD2. The CDR3 runs 15 residues. The germline V gene encodes CDR1 MDHEN and CDR2 SYDVKM. The V and J ends lost 2 bases and 0 bases, in that order; junction bases with no gene match: 1. The CDR3, as DNA: TGTGCCAGCAGTTTACTAGCGGGGTACCAAGAGACCCAGTACTTC. This gives the protein CASSLLAGYQETQYF.

This clone was picked up one time. The chain employs TRBV28 and TRBJ1-2; D is undetermined. This CDR3 is built from 14 residues. The germline CDR1 and CDR2 sequences are MDHEN and SYDVKM. The V end was cut by 2 bases, the J end by 4 bases, with 11 bases between. CDR3 sequence reads: CASSLSLQPYGYTF. The DNA of the CDR3 is TGTGCCAGCAGTTTAAGTTTACAGCCCTATGGCTACACCTTC.